One TCR beta chain is described in this entry. These data come from a study of blood T cell dynamics during melanoma immunotherapy. Study background: Standard first-line treatment here was pembrolizumab or nivolumab plus ipilimumab in metastatic melanoma.

Per the germline V gene, CDR1 is SGHTA and CDR2 is FQGNSA. The CDR3 is 18 amino acids. The V and J ends lost 5 bases and 2 bases respectively, with 22 bases between them. Generated by immunoSEQ multiplex PCR, the TCRdb table keeps only in-frame clones and is missing some. Among 15,000 or so clones listed, about 94% were seen once. The time point denotes: week 3, after first cycle of checkpoint inhibitor. The rearrangement joins TRBV7-2 to TRBJ1-5; a possible D gene is TRBD1 (6 bases). Here the sequenced sample was effector memory CD8+ T cells from blood, taken from a patient treated with checkpoint blockade. This clonotype was obtained from a human donor with melanoma. This chain's CDR3 is CASSTGPVGGEGNQPQHF. In DNA form, the CDR3 reads TGTGCCAGCAGCACCGGCCCGGTAGGGGGTGAGGGCAATCAGCCCCAGCATTTT.